Listed below are T cell receptor beta chains from one sample, sequenced in a study of blood T cell repertoires in COVID-19. Sequencing was performed with immunoSEQ multiplex PCR; in TCRdb, only in-frame clones are kept and a portion is missing. In the table there are about 150,000 clones, 75% to 85% of which are singletons. Sequenced input: peripheral blood. The receptor set was obtained from a woman between 50 and 59 years old with acute or convalescent COVID-19. CDR3s include the opening cysteine and the closing phenylalanine or tryptophan. A D gene is named only where the DNA matches it firmly. Where a row states a size, it is once, few, many or the class of an expanded clone; other rows omit it.

TRBJ1-4	TRBV2	TRBD1	-	13	TGTGCCAGCAAAGACAGGGCTAATGAAAAACTGTTTTTT	CASKDRANEKLFF
TRBJ2-2	TRBV27	-	-	17	TGTGCCAGCAGTTTGCTCCGGGCCAGGGTGAACACCGGGGAGCTGTTTTTT	CASSLLRARVNTGELFF
TRBJ1-4	TRBV4-2	-	-	14	TGTGCCAGCAGCCAAGATTTCCGGGTTGGGAAACTGTTTTTT	CASSQDFRVGKLFF
TRBJ2-1	TRBV19	TRBD1	-	16	TGTGCCAGTAGTTTACAGGGGCCCAGATACTACAATGAGCAGTTCTTC	CASSLQGPRYYNEQFF
TRBJ1-4	TRBV7-2	-	few	12	TGTGCCAGCAGCTCCCAGGGTGAAAAACTGTTTTTT	CASSSQGEKLFF
TRBJ2-3	TRBV15	TRBD2	-	16	TGTGCCACCAGCAGAGCTGGACTAGCCAGCACAGATACGCAGTATTTT	CATSRAGLASTDTQYF
TRBJ1-2	TRBV25-1	-	-	15	TGTGCCAGCAGTGAAGGTTCGCGGACAGAATATGGCTACACCTTC	CASSEGSRTEYGYTF
TRBJ1-3	TRBV5-8	-	-	14	TGTGCCAGCAGCCTAGGACAGAATGGAAACACCATATATTTT	CASSLGQNGNTIYF
TRBJ1-6	TRBV3-1/TRBV3-2	TRBD1	-	17	TGTGCCAGCAGCCAAGATCAGGACAGGGGGTGGAATTCACCCCTCCACTTT	CASSQDQDRGWNSPLHF
TRBJ2-5	TRBV20-1	-	-	10	TGCAGCCTGTATAAGCAGACCCAGTACTTC	CSLYKQTQYF
TRBJ1-1	TRBV3-1/TRBV3-2	-	-	13	TGTGCCAGCAGCCCCGCGGGTTACACTGAAGCTTTCTTT	CASSPAGYTEAFF
TRBJ2-7	TRBV7-2	TRBD2	-	15	TGTGCCAGCAGCTTGTTCGGCGGGGGGGCCTACGAGCAGTACTTC	CASSLFGGGAYEQYF
TRBJ1-1	TRBV19	-	-	15	TGTGCCAGTAGTGCGGGGGGGCTCATAAACACTGAAGCTTTCTTT	CASSAGGLINTEAFF
TRBJ2-3	TRBV11-2	-	-	13	TGTGCCAGCAGCTTAGATCCCCAGATAATTCGGTATTTT	CASSLDPQIIRYF
TRBJ2-5	TRBV2	-	-	14	TGTGCCAGCAGTGGGTCACAGGCTCAAGAGACCCAGTACTTC	CASSGSQAQETQYF
TRBJ2-2	TRBV10-1	TRBD2	-	16	TGCGCCAACCTGGGGACTAGCGGCCCCACCGGCGGGGAGCTGTTTTTT	CANLGTSGPTGGELFF
TRBJ2-3	TRBV5-1	TRBD1	-	14	TGCGCCAGCAGTACGGGACAGAGCACAGATACGCAGTATTTT	CASSTGQSTDTQYF
TRBJ1-2	TRBV18	TRBD1	-	17	TGTGCCAGCTCAGGGTATTACCGGGACAGAGAACCCTATGGCTACACCTTC	CASSGYYRDREPYGYTF
TRBJ1-1	TRBV9	-	-	14	TGTGCCAGCAGCGTAGCTGGCGGGTTCACTGAAGCTTTCTTT	CASSVAGGFTEAFF
TRBJ1-2	TRBV18	TRBD1	-	15	TGTGCCAGCTCACCAGGACAGGCCTCTGGCTATGGCTACACCTTC	CASSPGQASGYGYTF
TRBJ2-7	TRBV7-3	TRBD2	-	15	TGTGCCAGCAGCTTAGGGTTAGCGGGCCCCTACGAGCAGTACTTC	CASSLGLAGPYEQYF
TRBJ2-3	TRBV11-2	TRBD2	-	18	TGTGCCAGCAGCTTCGATGGCCTAGCGGGGGCCAACACAGATACGCAGTATTTT	CASSFDGLAGANTDTQYF
TRBJ1-2	TRBV28	-	-	12	TGTGCCAGCAGCCCCCCTGAGGGTGGCTACACCTTC	CASSPPEGGYTF
TRBJ1-3	TRBV6-2/TRBV6-3	-	-	12	TGTGCCAGCAGTGCCACCCGCGACACCATATATTTT	CASSATRDTIYF
TRBJ2-5	TRBV7-8	-	-	13	TGTGCCAGCAGCCCACTAGATTCAGAGACCCAGTACTTC	CASSPLDSETQYF
TRBJ1-5	TRBV28	-	-	13	TGTGCCTATAACCGGGATGCTAATCAGCCCCAGCATTTT	CAYNRDANQPQHF
TRBJ2-3	TRBV28	TRBD2	-	15	TGTGCCAGCAGTTTTATAACGGGAGGTCGAGATACGCAGTATTTT	CASSFITGGRDTQYF
TRBJ2-5	TRBV10-1	TRBD1	-	15	TGCGCCAGCAGCCCTCGACAGGGGGATGGAGAGACCCAGTACTTC	CASSPRQGDGETQYF
TRBJ2-1	TRBV3-1/TRBV3-2	TRBD2	-	18	TGTGCCAGCAGCCCCCCGTGGGACTATGCGGGTATGGACAATGAGCAGTTCTTC	CASSPPWDYAGMDNEQFF
TRBJ1-6	TRBV2	TRBD1	-	15	TGTGCCAGCAGGACCTGGGACAGGGGGGACTCACCCCTCCACTTT	CASRTWDRGDSPLHF
TRBJ1-4	TRBV5-1	TRBD1	-	15	TGCGCCAGCAGCTTACAGGGGGCGCCTAATGAAAAACTGTTTTTT	CASSLQGAPNEKLFF
TRBJ1-2	TRBV14	TRBD1	few	14	TGTGCCAGCAGCCACTCCGGACAGGGGTATGGCTACACCTTC	CASSHSGQGYGYTF
TRBJ2-3	TRBV5-1	-	-	15	TGCGCCAGCAGCTTGTCCGGGGGGCGCACAGATACGCAGTATTTT	CASSLSGGRTDTQYF
TRBJ1-2	TRBV27	TRBD1	-	17	TGTGCCAGCACCAACCTTGGGACAGGGGGTTCCAGCTATGGCTACACCTTC	CASTNLGTGGSSYGYTF
TRBJ1-2	TRBV7-2	-	-	14	TGTGCCAGCAGCTTCGGGGGGAATAACTATGGCTACACCTTC	CASSFGGNNYGYTF
TRBJ2-5	TRBV20-1	-	-	13	TGCAGTGCTAGTCTTACTCAACAAGAGACCCAGTACTTC	CSASLTQQETQYF
TRBJ1-1	TRBV20-1	-	-	14	TGCAGTGCTAGTACTGCCAGGGTGCTTTCTGAAGCTTTCTTT	CSASTARVLSEAFF
TRBJ2-2	TRBV7-3	-	-	12	TGTGCCAGCAGCTTATCTCCCGGGGAGCTGTTTTTT	CASSLSPGELFF
TRBJ1-5	TRBV12-3/TRBV12-4	-	-	13	TGTGCCAGCAGTTCTGGCAGGGCTCAGCCCCAGCATTTT	CASSSGRAQPQHF
TRBJ2-2	TRBV5-1	TRBD2	-	15	TGCGCCAGCAGCCGGGAGGGGCCGAACACCGGGGAGCTGTTTTTT	CASSREGPNTGELFF
TRBJ2-1	TRBV9	TRBD1	-	14	TGTGCCAGCGGACAGGGGGGGCCGAACAATGAGCAGTTCTTC	CASGQGGPNNEQFF
TRBJ2-1	TRBV7-6	TRBD2	-	15	TGTGCCAGCAGAAAAAAGCGGGAGGGATACAATGAGCAGTTCTTC	CASRKKREGYNEQFF
TRBJ1-2	TRBV18	TRBD1	-	12	TGTGCCAGCTCACCGACAGGGGAAGGCTACACCTTC	CASSPTGEGYTF
TRBJ1-6	TRBV12-2	-	-	15	TGTGCAAGTCGCTTAAAGGGAGGGGAGAATTCACCCCTCCACTTT	CASRLKGGENSPLHF
TRBJ1-6	TRBV28	-	-	13	TGTGCCAGCATGGACACTCTGAGTTCACCCCTCCACTTT	CASMDTLSSPLHF
TRBJ1-3	TRBV7-9	-	-	15	TGTGCCAGCAGCTTAGACGGGACACTTCGAAACACCATATATTTT	CASSLDGTLRNTIYF